These 21 T cell receptor beta chains were all obtained from the same sample, sequenced in a study of CD8+ T cells in alopecia areata (dated by TCRdb to 2016 to 2019). Library preparation was by the immunoSEQ multiplex PCR assay. For TCR sequencing, RNA was extracted from every sample and reverse transcribed into cDNA to serve as template. The immuneACCESS repertoire file appears here via TCRdb, limited to in-frame rearrangements. These files lack a portion of the clones; in checked studies, under half of the deficit traces to unresolved V genes, and the cause of the others is not known. For this sample there are over 90,000 clones; approximately 60% appear just once. Together, the top ten hold roughly 8.8% of the sample. Sequenced material: CD4+ T cells sorted from blood. The source of these receptors is a human donor in good health.

This chain joins TRBV19 and TRBJ2-2; perhaps TRBD1 as D (6 bases). CDR3 length: 14 amino acids. Trimming shortened V by 7 bases and J by 3 bases, and 12 bases separated the two germline ends. Germline-derived CDR1 and CDR2 are LNHDA and SQIVND (reference sequence). CDR3 DNA sequence: TGTGCCAGTAAGGAACAGGGCGACACCGGGGAGCTGTTTTTT. Protein: CASKEQGDTGELFF.

The rearrangement links TRBV5-6 to TRBJ2-3; 9 nucleotides line up with TRBD2. From germline, CDR1 is SGHDT and CDR2 YYEEEE. The ends lost 0 bases at V and 7 bases at J; junction bases unmatched: 9. The CDR3 runs to 16 residues. CDR3 DNA: TGTGCCAGCAGCTTGGGTGCTAGCGGGGTGTGGAATACGCAGTATTTT. It translates to CASSLGASGVWNTQYF.

A few counts support this clone. The CDR3 nucleotides read TGTGCCAGCAGTGATAGACAGGGGGTAACCACAGATACGCAGTATTTT. It translates to CASSDRQGVTTDTQYF. J is TRBJ2-3 and V is TRBV6-1; TRBD1 matches 9 bases. Germline V lookup: CDR1 MNHNS, CDR2 SASEGT. This CDR3 comprises 16 residues. V lost 3 bases to trimming and J lost 2 bases; unmatched junction nucleotides: 6.

The V call is TRBV7-3, the J call TRBJ2-5, with TRBD1 matching over 7 bases. V lost 5 bases, J lost 1 base, and 1 base stayed unmatched. The CDR3 extends over 13 amino acids. The germline gives CDR1 SGHTA, CDR2 FQGTGA. As DNA, the CDR3 is TGTGCCAGCAGCCGGACAGGCCAAGAGACCCAGTACTTC. Protein sequence: CASSRTGQETQYF.

The genes are TRBV7-6 and TRBJ1-1; D not certain. V lost 0 bases and J 5 bases, leaving 7 bases between the germline ends. This CDR3 is 13 amino acids long. Germline CDR1 is SGHVS and CDR2 is FNYEAQ. The CDR3 DNA reads TGTGCCAGCAGCTTAGCCTTGGGAACTGAAGCTTTCTTT. This translates into CASSLALGTEAFF.

The chain carries TRBV6-6 and TRBJ2-7; D tentatively fits TRBD1 or TRBD2 (5 bases each). Trimming took off 7 bases at V and 4 bases at J, with 20 bases between the two ends. The germline V gene encodes CDR1 MNHNY and CDR2 SVGAGI (reference sequence). The CDR3 loop spans 15 amino acids. The CDR3 nucleotides are TGTGCCAGCATTGGCTGGGCTGGGGGTGAATACGAGCAGTACTTC. Protein sequence: CASIGWAGGEYEQYF.

The chain combines TRBV6-9 with TRBJ1-2; 9 positions match TRBD1. This CDR3 has 15 residues. J lost 4 bases, V lost 8 bases, and 11 bases had no gene match. CDR1 and CDR2 from the germline V gene are MNHGY and SVAAGI. The CDR3 bases are TGTGCCAGCGGCCCCGGGGGACAGGGACGCTATGGCTACACCTTC. Translated, it gives CASGPGGQGRYGYTF.

The chain uses TRBV29-1 and TRBJ2-7, with 8 positions matching TRBD1. After removal of 4 bases from V and 4 bases from J, the junction contained 6 bases not matched to a gene. CDR3 length equals 13 residues. Germline assignment: CDR1 SQVTM and CDR2 ANQGSEA. CDR3 nucleotides: TGCAGCGTTGCCGGACAGGGAACATACGAGCAGTACTTC. As protein: CSVAGQGTYEQYF.

This clone was counted only a few times. The chain recombines TRBV4-2 with TRBJ2-1; D unclear. Per the germline V gene, CDR1 is LGHNA and CDR2 is YNFKEQ. Trimming pared 2 bases from V and 9 bases from J, leaving 14 bases between. The CDR3 runs to 14 residues. The CDR3, as DNA: TGTGCCAGCAGCCAAACTCAACGCCCCGCTGAGCAGTTCTTC. This encodes CASSQTQRPAEQFF.

This chain connects TRBV9 to TRBJ1-2; 7 bases fit TRBD1. J gave up 3 bases and V 1 base, and 3 bases lay outside the gene matches. This CDR3 contains 14 residues. CDR1 and CDR2 from the germline V gene are SGDLS and YYNGEE. In DNA, the CDR3 is TGTGCCAGCAGCGTAAGTGACAGGGACTATGGCTACACCTTC. Its translation is CASSVSDRDYGYTF. Full variable domain (rest looked up from reference TRBV9 and TRBJ1-2): DSGVTQTPKHLITATGQRVTLRCSPRSGDLSVYWYQQSLDQGLQFLIQYYNGEERAKGNILERFSAQQFPDLHSELNLSSLELGDSALYFCASSVSDRDYGYTFGSGTRLTVV.

The chain employs TRBV7-2 and TRBJ2-3; D is undetermined. Trimming removed 1 base from V and 1 base from J, with 15 bases in between. In germline, CDR1 is SGHTA, CDR2 FQGNSA. This CDR3 is 17 amino acids long. The CDR3: CASSLEVRGAGTDTQYF. In DNA, the CDR3 is TGTGCCAGCAGCTTAGAGGTCCGCGGCGCGGGCACAGATACGCAGTATTTT.

This clone appeared a few times. This chain links TRBV6-6 with TRBJ2-5; tentative D call: TRBD2 (6 bases). Germline-derived CDR1 and CDR2 are MNHNY and SVGAGI (reference sequence). CDR3 length: 16 residues. V was clipped by 6 bases and J by 0 bases, with 17 bases between them. CDR3 in amino acids: CASSSNWGRYQETQYF. The CDR3 region has the DNA TGTGCCAGCAGCTCCAATTGGGGGAGGTACCAAGAGACCCAGTACTTC.

This clone was recorded a few times. The rearrangement links TRBV5-1 to TRBJ1-5, with a tentative D call TRBD1 (5 bases). Germline-derived CDR1 and CDR2 are SGHRS and YFSETQ. The CDR3 covers 16 residues. Deletions cut 4 bases from V and 4 bases from J, with 18 bases between. CDR3 DNA: TGCGCCAGCAGCGCAGAGCCGGGACGAGGGAATCAGCCCCAGCATTTT. Translating gives CASSAEPGRGNQPQHF.

The chain carries TRBV5-1 and TRBJ2-3; 12 bases fit TRBD2. The CDR3 length is 16 residues. V lost 4 bases, J lost 2 bases, and 5 bases stayed unmatched. Germline V gene lookup returns CDR1 SGHRS and CDR2 YFSETQ. The CDR3 bases are TGCGCCAGCAGCCCAGGACTAGCGGGGACCACAGATACGCAGTATTTT. Translation gives CASSPGLAGTTDTQYF.

The V call is TRBV7-2, the J call TRBJ2-3, with unresolved D. This CDR3 has 13 residues. Looked up from germline, CDR1 is SGHTA and CDR2 is FQGNSA. Trimming took 2 bases from V and 4 from J, leaving 7 bases between them. CDR3 in DNA: TGTGCCAGCAGCTTATGGTACGCAGATACGCAGTATTTT. This encodes CASSLWYADTQYF.

This clone has just a few counts. This rearrangement joins TRBV29-1 to TRBJ2-5; 11 positions agree with TRBD2. The V segment lost 8 bases and the J segment 3 bases; nucleotides outside the gene matches: 8. CDR1 SQVTM and CDR2 ANQGSEA come from the germline V gene. The CDR3 totals 14 residues. The CDR3 nucleotides are TGCAGCACTTGGACTAGCGGGCGCAAAGAGACCCAGTACTTC. This gives the protein CSTWTSGRKETQYF.

Only a few counts were recorded for this clone. This chain links TRBV25-1 with TRBJ1-1; tentatively, D is TRBD1 (6 bases). The CDR3 runs 14 residues. The germline V and J ends were trimmed by 5 bases and 1 base, with 11 bases remaining between them. Germline CDR1 is MGHDK and CDR2 is SYGVNS. The CDR3 coding sequence is TGTGCCAGCAGTCCCGACAGGACGAACACTGAAGCTTTCTTT. Translation gives CASSPDRTNTEAFF.

The chain has TRBV2 and TRBJ2-7; D gene ambiguous. Trimming took 4 bases from V and 6 from J, leaving 7 bases between them. This CDR3 contains 11 residues. Germline CDR1 and CDR2: SNHLY and FYNNEI. CDR3 sequence reads: CASSARSEQYF. CDR3 DNA sequence: TGTGCCAGCAGTGCGCGAAGCGAGCAGTACTTC.

The gene calls are TRBV15 and TRBJ2-1; D gene unclear. CDR1 is LNHNV, CDR2 YYDKDF, per germline (reference sequence). The ends were cut back, 0 bases at V and 5 bases at J, with 14 bases in the middle. The CDR3 length is 16 residues. The CDR3 coding sequence is TGTGCCACCAGCAGAGATCAAGGTAGCTTTGACAATGAGCAGTTCTTC. This gives the protein CATSRDQGSFDNEQFF.

This rearrangement joins TRBV30 to TRBJ1-4, with D uncertain. Per the germline V gene, CDR1 is GTSNPN and CDR2 is SVGIG (reference sequence). V lost 0 bases and J lost 8, with 13 bases in between. The CDR3 has 14 residues. The CDR3 coding sequence is TGTGCCTGGAGTGTTTTACCGCATGGGGAAAAACTGTTTTTT. It yields the protein CAWSVLPHGEKLFF.

There are a few counts of this clone. The chain has TRBV5-6 and TRBJ1-5; no definite D call. From germline, CDR1 is SGHDT and CDR2 YYEEEE. The V end was cut by 1 base, the J end by 4 bases, with 12 bases between. The CDR3 runs 15 residues. In DNA form, the CDR3 reads TGTGCCAGCAGCTTGTCGATTGTGGGTAATCAGCCCCAGCATTTT. Protein product: CASSLSIVGNQPQHF.